This T cell receptor beta chain was obtained from a study of control samples from healthy donors and cancer patients (TCRdb year 2020). The library was prepared using the immunoSEQ multiplex PCR assay. TCRdb limited this immuneACCESS table to in-frame rearrangements with V and J called. A share of clones is missing; checked studies link under half to unresolved V genes, and the rest is unexplained. The sample data list 90,000 to 100,000 clones, and 70% to 80% of these were observed just once. The leading ten clones occupy about 10% of the sample. The CDR3 measures 16 amino acids from cysteine to phenylalanine. Only CDR3 DNA is held: 48 bases, read in frame from base 1. Sequences MNHEY (CDR1) and SVGAGI (CDR2) are obtained from the germline V gene. Trimming accounts for 2 bases at V and 2 bases at J, while the number of junction bases matched to no gene is 6. Turning to this clone: No antigen is known for it. The input lacks base qualities; no much larger clone sits a single base away.

The sample consisted of blood. The chain links TRBV6-5 with TRBJ2-3; 8 central bases correspond to TRBD2. This receptor was taken from a woman between 25 and 40 years old in good health. Here is the DNA: TGTGCCAGCAGTTACGACCCGGGGGGGCTCACAGATACGCAGTATTTT. Translated, this gives CASSYDPGGLTDTQYF.